The 20 T cell receptor beta chains below were found in one sample sequenced in a study of OX40 agonist ivuxolimab in advanced cancers. Repertoires were generated with immunoSEQ multiplex PCR, while TCRdb's copy carries only in-frame clones and drops some. In the table there are 60,000 to 70,000 clones, 90% of which are singletons. The starting material was CD4+ or CD8+ T cells sorted from blood, obtained in a trial of the OX40 agonist ivuxolimab. These receptors were obtained from an adult with an advanced solid tumor such as melanoma, head and neck, liver or kidney cancer.

This clone was seen a handful of times. The rearrangement uses TRBV14 and TRBJ2-5; D not certain. V was shortened by 1 base and J by 1 base, with 13 bases between the two germline ends. CDR3 length equals 16 residues. Looked up from germline, CDR1 is SGHDN and CDR2 is FVKESK. The CDR3: CASSQARGIAQETQYF. CDR3 bases: TGTGCCAGCAGCCAAGCCAGAGGAATAGCCCAAGAGACCCAGTACTTC.

The chain is built from TRBV11-3 and TRBJ2-7, with D unclear. Germline V gene lookup returns CDR1 SGHNT and CDR2 YENEEA. The CDR3 is 14 residues long. The germline V and J ends were trimmed by 1 base and 1 base, with 8 bases remaining between them. CDR3 sequence reads: CASSLGGGSYEQYF. The DNA of the CDR3 is TGTGCCAGCAGCTTAGGAGGCGGATCCTACGAGCAGTACTTC.

The J gene is TRBJ2-3, the V gene TRBV6-4; TRBD2 might be the D (5 bases). Deletions cut 6 bases from V and 2 bases from J, with 15 bases between. Germline values: CDR1 MRHNA, CDR2 SNTAGT. The CDR3 has 15 amino acids. The DNA of the CDR3 is TGTGCCAGCAGCTATCAGACTCGGGACACAGATACGCAGTATTTT. Its translation is CASSYQTRDTDTQYF.

The rearrangement joins TRBV5-1 to TRBJ1-5; unclear D gene. This CDR3 is 15 amino acids long. From germline, CDR1 is SGHRS and CDR2 YFSETQ. Trimming removed 0 bases at V and 1 base at J, with 8 bases between. CDR3 DNA: TGCGCCAGCAGCTTGGACAACCCCAGCAATCAGCCCCAGCATTTT. Protein product: CASSLDNPSNQPQHF.

The chain uses TRBV19 and TRBJ1-2; D is unclear. CDR3 length: 14 amino acids. Germline loops: CDR1 LNHDA, CDR2 SQIVND (reference sequence). Trimming removed 7 bases at V and 0 bases at J, with 12 bases between. The CDR3 here is CASNTRTANYGYTF. DNA of the CDR3: TGTGCCAGTAATACCCGGACTGCTAACTATGGCTACACCTTC.

This clone was found a few times. The genes are TRBV9 and TRBJ2-2; D remains ambiguous. The CDR3 extends over 12 amino acids. Germline CDR1 and CDR2: SGDLS and YYNGEE. With 6 bases removed from V and 4 bases from J, the gap between germline ends came to 7 bases. The CDR3, as DNA: TGTGCCAGCAATAGGCTCACCGGGGAGCTGTTTTTT. This encodes CASNRLTGELFF.

This rearrangement joins TRBV7-9 to TRBJ2-5; 7 positions match TRBD1. The CDR3 loop spans 15 amino acids. V shed 3 bases and J 5 bases; nucleotides not matched to a gene: 9. CDR1 is SEHNR, CDR2 FQNEAQ, per germline (reference sequence). In DNA, the CDR3 is TGTGCCAGCAGCTTCCCGGGACAGTCGGTTGAGACCCAGTACTTC. Translated, it gives CASSFPGQSVETQYF.

In this sample, this clone turned up once. The chain uses TRBV11-3 and TRBJ2-7; D may be TRBD2 (5 bases). The CDR3 totals 12 residues. V gave up 3 bases and J gave up 6 bases, with 9 bases separating them. Germline CDR1 and CDR2: SGHNT and YENEEA. CDR3 protein: CASSLTAGEQYF. CDR3 sequence (DNA): TGTGCCAGCAGCTTGACGGCGGGCGAGCAGTACTTC.

The V gene is TRBV7-3, the J gene TRBJ2-1, with 7 bases matching TRBD2. V lost 5 bases, J lost 2 bases, and 6 bases stayed unmatched. Germline V gene data show CDR1 as SGHTA and CDR2 as FQGTGA. This CDR3 is built from 15 residues. The chain's CDR3 is CASSQGREPYNEQFF. CDR3 coding DNA: TGTGCCAGCAGCCAAGGGCGGGAGCCCTACAATGAGCAGTTCTTC.

The genes are TRBV28 and TRBJ2-7; D not certain. This CDR3 region has 12 residues. V was pared by 2 bases and J by 6 bases, with 8 bases between. Germline-derived CDR1 and CDR2 are MDHEN and SYDVKM. In nucleotides, the CDR3 is TGTGCCAGCAGTTTACTTTTCGGCGAGCAGTACTTC. It yields the protein CASSLLFGEQYF.

The table lists this clone with many counts. V usage is TRBV11-2 and J usage is TRBJ2-3; no firm D call. The germline CDR1 and CDR2 sequences are SGHAT and FQNNGV. Between the trimmed V and J ends, which lost 1 base and 2 bases, there was a span of 7 bases. The CDR3 covers 14 residues. CDR3 DNA: TGTGCCAGCAGCTTAGGGAAAGTCACAGATACGCAGTATTTT. Residues: CASSLGKVTDTQYF.

This clone was detected only once. The gene calls are TRBV6-5 and TRBJ2-7, with 8 positions matching TRBD2. V was pared by 8 bases and J by 3 bases, with 9 bases of the junction left unmatched. The CDR3 covers 14 residues. Germline lookup yields CDR1 MNHEY and CDR2 SVGAGI. The CDR3 protein is CASSNGGAGYEQYF. In nucleotides, the CDR3 is TGTGCCAGCTCCAACGGGGGGGCTGGCTACGAGCAGTACTTC.

The genes are TRBV7-2 and TRBJ2-5; D is possibly TRBD1 (6 bases). V was shortened by 6 bases and J by 1 base, with 12 bases between the two germline ends. Germline lookup yields CDR1 SGHTA and CDR2 FQGNSA. CDR3 length equals 14 residues. CDR3 DNA: TGTGCCAGCAGGGGGGCGCGAAGCCAAGAGACCCAGTACTTC. Translation gives CASRGARSQETQYF.

The chain combines TRBV5-1 with TRBJ1-1; the D is unclear. There are 13 residues in the CDR3. The V gene lost 2 bases and the J gene lost 0 bases, with 5 bases spanning the gap. Per germline, CDR1 SGHRS and CDR2 YFSETQ. The CDR3 sequence: CASSFRVNTEAFF. CDR3 nucleotides: TGCGCCAGCAGCTTTCGAGTGAACACTGAAGCTTTCTTT.

The rearrangement joins TRBV6-1 to TRBJ1-1, with D perhaps matching TRBD1 (5 bases). There are 13 residues in the CDR3. Trimming took 6 bases from V and 1 from J, leaving 9 bases between them. CDR1 MNHNS and CDR2 SASEGT come from the germline V gene. The CDR3 DNA follows: TGTGCCAGCAGAACCGGACAGAACACTGAAGCTTTCTTT. Amino acid sequence: CASRTGQNTEAFF.

The chain has TRBV7-3 and TRBJ2-1; TRBD1 matches at 11 bases. Germline CDR1 SGHTA, CDR2 FQGTGA. V lost 6 bases to trimming and J lost 4 bases; unmatched junction nucleotides: 8. The CDR3 consists of 16 residues. CDR3 amino acids: CASSTPGTGGYNEQFF. The DNA for the CDR3 is TGTGCCAGCAGTACGCCAGGGACAGGGGGATACAATGAGCAGTTCTTC. The full variable domain, with the rest looked up from reference TRBV7-3 and TRBJ2-1, is GAGVSQTPSNKVTEKGKYVELRCDPISGHTALYWYRQSLGQGPEFLIYFQGTGAADDSGLPNDRFFAVRPEGSVSTLKIQRTERGDSAVYLCASSTPGTGGYNEQFFGPGTRLTVL.

Here the CDR3 reads CASSYEDYYEQYF. Here the CDR3 DNA reads TGTGCCAGCAGTTACGAGGATTACTACGAGCAGTACTTC. This chain uses TRBV6-5 with TRBJ2-7, with D unclear. V was pared by 2 bases and J by 3 bases, with 8 bases between. The CDR3 has 13 residues. Germline V gene lookup returns CDR1 MNHEY and CDR2 SVGAGI.

The gene calls are TRBV11-2 and TRBJ2-2; 11 nucleotides align to TRBD1. Trimming took 6 bases from V and 10 from J; bases not matched to a gene: 13. Germline CDR1 is SGHAT and CDR2 is FQNNGV. The CDR3 is made up of 16 amino acids. The CDR3 loop reads CASRSVGQGAPPELFF. The CDR3 DNA sequence: TGTGCCAGCAGGTCAGTCGGACAGGGGGCGCCCCCGGAGCTGTTTTTT.

The rearrangement joins TRBV11-1 to TRBJ2-2, with TRBD1 matching over 9 bases. V lost 5 bases, J lost 5 bases, and 15 bases stayed unmatched. The CDR3 consists of 18 residues. The V gene's germline CDR1 is SGHAT and CDR2 FQDESV (reference sequence). The CDR3 DNA is TGTGCCAGCAGCATAGAAACGGGGACAGGGAGAAGAACCGGGGAGCTGTTTTTT. It yields the protein CASSIETGTGRRTGELFF.

This sequence joins TRBV29-1 and TRBJ2-7, with D possibly TRBD1 on 6 matching bases. The V end lost 5 bases, the J end lost 2 bases, and 10 bases lay between the germline ends. The CDR3 loop spans 12 amino acids. Germline loops: CDR1 SQVTM, CDR2 ANQGSEA. The CDR3 here is CSVSDSAYEQYF. The CDR3 DNA reads TGCAGCGTTTCGGACAGTGCCTACGAGCAGTACTTC.